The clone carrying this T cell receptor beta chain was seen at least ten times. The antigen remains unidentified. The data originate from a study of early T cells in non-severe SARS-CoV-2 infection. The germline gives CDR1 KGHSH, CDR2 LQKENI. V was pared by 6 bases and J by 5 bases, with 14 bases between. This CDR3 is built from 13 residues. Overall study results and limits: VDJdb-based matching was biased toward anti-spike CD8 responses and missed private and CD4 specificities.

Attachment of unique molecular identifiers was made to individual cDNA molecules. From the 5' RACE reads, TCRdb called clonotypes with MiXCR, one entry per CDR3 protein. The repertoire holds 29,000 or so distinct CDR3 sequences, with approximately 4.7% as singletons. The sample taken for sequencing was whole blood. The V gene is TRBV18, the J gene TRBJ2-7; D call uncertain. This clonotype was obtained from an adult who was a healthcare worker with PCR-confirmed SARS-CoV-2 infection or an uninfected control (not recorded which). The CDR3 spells CASSHSRENEQYF. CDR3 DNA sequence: TGTGCCAGCTCGCATTCTCGAGAGAACGAGCAGTACTTC. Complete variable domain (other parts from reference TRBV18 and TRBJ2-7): NAGVMQNPRHLVRRRGQEARLRCSPMKGHSHVYWYRQLPEEGLKFMVYLQKENIIDESGMPKERFSAEFPKEGPSILRIQQVVRGDSAAYFCASSHSRENEQYFGPGTRLTVT.